This TCR beta chain was obtained from a study of human thymus T cells. The thymus tissue came from resections taken during corrective heart surgery. The V and J ends lost 8 bases and 6 bases respectively, with 14 bases between them. From germline, CDR1 is MDHEN and CDR2 SYDVKM. This CDR3 contains 13 residues. This clone has a single count. The protocol was immunoSEQ multiplex PCR, while the TCRdb copy is restricted to in-frame clones and leaves out a portion. The data contain roughly 130,000 clones, around 94% of them seen just once; the ten biggest clones take up under 0.025%. V usage is TRBV28 and J usage is TRBJ1-5; D is possibly TRBD1 (5 bases). Source material: thymus tissue. The source of this sequence is a boy less than two years old with a congenital heart defect but otherwise immunologically healthy. The CDR3, as DNA: TGTGCCAGCGGCGGGGAGGGGCGTCAGCCCCAGCATTTT. Translation gives CASGGEGRQPQHF.